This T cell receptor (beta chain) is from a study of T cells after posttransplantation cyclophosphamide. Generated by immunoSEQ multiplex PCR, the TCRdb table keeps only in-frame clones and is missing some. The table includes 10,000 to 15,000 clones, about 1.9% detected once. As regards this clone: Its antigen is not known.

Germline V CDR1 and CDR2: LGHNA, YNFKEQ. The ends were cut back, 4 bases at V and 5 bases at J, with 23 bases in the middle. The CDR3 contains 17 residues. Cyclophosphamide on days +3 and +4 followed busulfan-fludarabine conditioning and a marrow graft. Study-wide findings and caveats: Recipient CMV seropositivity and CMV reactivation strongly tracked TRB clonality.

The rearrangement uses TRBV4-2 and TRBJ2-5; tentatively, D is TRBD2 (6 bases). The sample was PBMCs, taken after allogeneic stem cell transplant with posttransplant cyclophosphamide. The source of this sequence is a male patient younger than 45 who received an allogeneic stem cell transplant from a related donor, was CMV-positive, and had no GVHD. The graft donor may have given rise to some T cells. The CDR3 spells CASSPHAGQRDFETQYF. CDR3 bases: TGTGCCAGCAGCCCACACGCCGGGCAGAGGGACTTCGAGACCCAGTACTTC.